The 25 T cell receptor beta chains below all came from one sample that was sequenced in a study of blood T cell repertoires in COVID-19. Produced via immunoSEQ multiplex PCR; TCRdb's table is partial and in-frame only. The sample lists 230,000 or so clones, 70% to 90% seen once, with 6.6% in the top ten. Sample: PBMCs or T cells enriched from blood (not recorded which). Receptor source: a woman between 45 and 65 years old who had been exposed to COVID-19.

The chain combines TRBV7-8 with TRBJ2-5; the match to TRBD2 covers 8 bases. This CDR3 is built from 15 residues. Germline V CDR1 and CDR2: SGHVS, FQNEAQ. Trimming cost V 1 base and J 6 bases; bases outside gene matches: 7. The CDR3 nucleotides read TGTGCCAGCAGCTTAGAACTAGCGGTTGGAAAGACCCAGTACTTC. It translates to CASSLELAVGKTQYF.

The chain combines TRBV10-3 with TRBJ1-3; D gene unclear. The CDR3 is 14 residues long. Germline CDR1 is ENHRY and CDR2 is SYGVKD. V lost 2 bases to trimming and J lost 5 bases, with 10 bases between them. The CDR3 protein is CAISEPEKRNTIYF. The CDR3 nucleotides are TGTGCCATCAGTGAGCCCGAAAAGCGAAACACCATATATTTT.

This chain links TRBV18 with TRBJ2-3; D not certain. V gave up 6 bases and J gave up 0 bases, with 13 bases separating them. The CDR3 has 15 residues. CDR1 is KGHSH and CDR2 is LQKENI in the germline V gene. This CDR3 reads CASSPFDGSTDTQYF. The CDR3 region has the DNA TGTGCCAGCTCCCCCTTCGACGGGAGCACAGATACGCAGTATTTT.

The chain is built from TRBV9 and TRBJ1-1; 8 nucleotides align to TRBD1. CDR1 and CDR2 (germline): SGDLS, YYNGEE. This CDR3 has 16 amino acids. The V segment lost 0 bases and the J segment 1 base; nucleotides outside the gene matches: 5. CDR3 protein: CASSVVPGGGNTEAFF. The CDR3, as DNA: TGTGCCAGCAGCGTAGTCCCAGGGGGCGGGAACACTGAAGCTTTCTTT.

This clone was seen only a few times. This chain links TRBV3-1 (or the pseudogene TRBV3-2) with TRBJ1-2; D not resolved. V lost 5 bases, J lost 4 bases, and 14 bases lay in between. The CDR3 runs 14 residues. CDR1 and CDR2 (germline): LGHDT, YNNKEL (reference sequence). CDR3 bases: TGTGCCAGCAGCTCCCCCACGGGAGTCTATGGCTACACCTTC. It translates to CASSSPTGVYGYTF.

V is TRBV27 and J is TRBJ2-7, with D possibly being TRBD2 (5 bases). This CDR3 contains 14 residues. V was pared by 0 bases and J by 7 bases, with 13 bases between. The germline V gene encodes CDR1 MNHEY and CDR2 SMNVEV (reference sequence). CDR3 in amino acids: CASSLSRGGGEQYF. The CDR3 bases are TGTGCCAGCAGTTTATCTCGGGGTGGCGGAGAGCAGTACTTC.

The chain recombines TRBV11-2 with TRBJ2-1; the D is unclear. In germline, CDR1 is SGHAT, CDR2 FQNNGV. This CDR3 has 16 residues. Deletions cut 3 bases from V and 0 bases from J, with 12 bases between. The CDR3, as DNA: TGTGCCAGCAGCTTGGTGAGGTCTTCCTCCTACAATGAGCAGTTCTTC. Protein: CASSLVRSSSYNEQFF.

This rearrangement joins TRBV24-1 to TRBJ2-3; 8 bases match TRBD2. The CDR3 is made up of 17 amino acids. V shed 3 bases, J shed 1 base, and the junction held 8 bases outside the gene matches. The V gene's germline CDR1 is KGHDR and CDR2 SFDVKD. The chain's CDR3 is CATSDLDGAGGTDTQYF. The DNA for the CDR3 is TGTGCCACCAGTGATCTTGATGGAGCGGGGGGCACAGATACGCAGTATTTT.

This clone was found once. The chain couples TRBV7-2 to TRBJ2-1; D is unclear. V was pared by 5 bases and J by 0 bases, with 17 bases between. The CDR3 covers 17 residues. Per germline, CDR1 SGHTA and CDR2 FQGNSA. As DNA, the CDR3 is TGTGCCAGCAGCCCAGAAATCCGACTTAGCTCCTACAATGAGCAGTTCTTC. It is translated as CASSPEIRLSSYNEQFF.

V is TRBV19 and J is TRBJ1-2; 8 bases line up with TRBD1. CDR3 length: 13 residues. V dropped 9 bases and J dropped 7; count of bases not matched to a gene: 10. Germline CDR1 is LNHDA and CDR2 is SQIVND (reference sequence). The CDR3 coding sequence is TGTGCCAGCCGGGACAGGAGGTTTAGTGGCTACACCTTC. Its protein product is CASRDRRFSGYTF.

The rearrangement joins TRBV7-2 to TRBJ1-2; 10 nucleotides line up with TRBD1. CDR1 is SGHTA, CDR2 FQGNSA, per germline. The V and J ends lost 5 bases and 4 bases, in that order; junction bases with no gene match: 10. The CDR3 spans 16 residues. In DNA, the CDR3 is TGTGCCAGCAGCACTTCCGGACAGGGGGTCCGCTATGGCTACACCTTC. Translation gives CASSTSGQGVRYGYTF.

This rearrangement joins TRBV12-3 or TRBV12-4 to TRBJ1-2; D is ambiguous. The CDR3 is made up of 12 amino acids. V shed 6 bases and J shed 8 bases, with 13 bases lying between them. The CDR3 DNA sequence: TGTGCCAGCAGCGGAAGCGGGGAAGGCTACACCTTC. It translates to CASSGSGEGYTF.

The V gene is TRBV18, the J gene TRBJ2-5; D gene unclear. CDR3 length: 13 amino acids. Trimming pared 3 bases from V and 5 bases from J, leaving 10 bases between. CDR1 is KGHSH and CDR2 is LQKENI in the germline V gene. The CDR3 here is CASSPQLRETQYF. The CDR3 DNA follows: TGTGCCAGCTCACCGCAACTCAGGGAGACCCAGTACTTC. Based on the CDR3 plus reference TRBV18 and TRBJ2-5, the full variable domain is NAGVMQNPRHLVRRRGQEARLRCSPMKGHSHVYWYRQLPEEGLKFMVYLQKENIIDESGMPKERFSAEFPKEGPSILRIQQVVRGDSAAYFCASSPQLRETQYFGPGTRLLVL.

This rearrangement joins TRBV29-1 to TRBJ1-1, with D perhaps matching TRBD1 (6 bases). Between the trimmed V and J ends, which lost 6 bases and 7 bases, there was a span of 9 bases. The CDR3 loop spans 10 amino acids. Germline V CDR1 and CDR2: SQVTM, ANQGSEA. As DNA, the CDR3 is TGCAGCGTCACAGGGTTTGAAGCTTTCTTT. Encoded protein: CSVTGFEAFF.

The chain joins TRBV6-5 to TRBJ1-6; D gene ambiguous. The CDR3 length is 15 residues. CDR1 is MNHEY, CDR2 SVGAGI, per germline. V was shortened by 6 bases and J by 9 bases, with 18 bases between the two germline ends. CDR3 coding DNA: TGTGCCAGCAGATCCCGGACCCCGGGAAGTTCACCCCTCCACTTT. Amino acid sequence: CASRSRTPGSSPLHF.

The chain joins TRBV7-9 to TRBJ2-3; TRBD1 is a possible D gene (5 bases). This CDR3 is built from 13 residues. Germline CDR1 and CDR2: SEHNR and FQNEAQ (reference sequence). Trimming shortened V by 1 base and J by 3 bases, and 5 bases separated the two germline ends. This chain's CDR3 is CASSLGQTDTQYF. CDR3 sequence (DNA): TGTGCCAGCAGCTTAGGACAGACAGATACGCAGTATTTT.

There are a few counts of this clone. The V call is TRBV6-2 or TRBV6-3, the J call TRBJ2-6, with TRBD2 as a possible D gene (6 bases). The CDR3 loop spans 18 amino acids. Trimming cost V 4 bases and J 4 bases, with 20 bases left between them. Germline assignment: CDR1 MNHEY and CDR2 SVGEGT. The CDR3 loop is CASSSTSWGLGGANVLTF. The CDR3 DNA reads TGTGCCAGCAGTTCTACTAGCTGGGGTTTGGGCGGGGCCAACGTCCTGACTTTC.

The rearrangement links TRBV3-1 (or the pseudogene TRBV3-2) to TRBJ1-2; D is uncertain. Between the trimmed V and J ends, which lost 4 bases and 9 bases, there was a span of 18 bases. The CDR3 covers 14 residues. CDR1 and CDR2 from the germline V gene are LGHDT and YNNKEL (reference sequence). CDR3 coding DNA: TGTGCCAGCAGCCCAGAGGGCCATCTGATCAGCTACACCTTC. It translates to CASSPEGHLISYTF.

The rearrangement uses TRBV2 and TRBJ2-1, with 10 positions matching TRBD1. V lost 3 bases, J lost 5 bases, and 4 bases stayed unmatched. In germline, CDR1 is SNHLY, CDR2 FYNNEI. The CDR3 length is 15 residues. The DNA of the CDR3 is TGTGCCAGCAGTGAGGACAGGGGGTCCCACAATGAGCAGTTCTTC. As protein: CASSEDRGSHNEQFF.

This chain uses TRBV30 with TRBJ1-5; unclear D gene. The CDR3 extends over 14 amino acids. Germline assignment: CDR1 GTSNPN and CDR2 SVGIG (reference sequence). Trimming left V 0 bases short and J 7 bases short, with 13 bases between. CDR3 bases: TGTGCCTGGAGTGTACCGGGGAGGTCACAGCCCCAGCATTTT. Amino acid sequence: CAWSVPGRSQPQHF.

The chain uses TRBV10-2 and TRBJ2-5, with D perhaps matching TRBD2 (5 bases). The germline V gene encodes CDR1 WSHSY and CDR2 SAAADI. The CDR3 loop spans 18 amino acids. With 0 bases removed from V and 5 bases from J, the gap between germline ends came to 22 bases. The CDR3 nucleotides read TGCGCCAGCAGTGAGTCTGCCCCAAGGACTTCCCGACGGGAGACCCAGTACTTC. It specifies CASSESAPRTSRRETQYF.

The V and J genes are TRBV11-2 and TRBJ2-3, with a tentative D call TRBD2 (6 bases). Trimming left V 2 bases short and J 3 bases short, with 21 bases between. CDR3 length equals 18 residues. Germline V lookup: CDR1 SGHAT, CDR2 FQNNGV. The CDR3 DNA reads TGTGCCAGCAGCTTACCTCTACCCCAGGCGGGGCCTACAGATACGCAGTATTTT. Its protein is CASSLPLPQAGPTDTQYF.

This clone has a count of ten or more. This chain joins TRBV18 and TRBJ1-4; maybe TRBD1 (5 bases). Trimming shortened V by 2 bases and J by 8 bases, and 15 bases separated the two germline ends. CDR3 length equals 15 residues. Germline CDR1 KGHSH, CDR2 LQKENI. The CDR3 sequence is CASSPEPGKGEKLFF. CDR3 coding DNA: TGTGCCAGCTCACCAGAACCAGGGAAGGGGGAAAAACTGTTTTTT.

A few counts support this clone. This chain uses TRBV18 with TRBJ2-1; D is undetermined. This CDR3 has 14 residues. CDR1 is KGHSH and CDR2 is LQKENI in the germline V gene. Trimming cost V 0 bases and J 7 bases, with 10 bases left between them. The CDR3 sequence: CASSPPVRANEQFF. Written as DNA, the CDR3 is TGTGCCAGCTCACCACCGGTTCGAGCGAATGAGCAGTTCTTC.

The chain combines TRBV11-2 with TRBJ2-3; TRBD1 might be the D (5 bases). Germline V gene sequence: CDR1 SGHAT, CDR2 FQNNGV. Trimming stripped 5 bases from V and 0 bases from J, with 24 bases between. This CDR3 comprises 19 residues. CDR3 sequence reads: CASSPIWLGQGPSTDTQYF. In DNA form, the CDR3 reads TGTGCCAGCAGCCCCATCTGGTTGGGTCAGGGCCCTAGCACAGATACGCAGTATTTT.